The rows below give T cell receptor beta chains drawn from one sample of a study of post-analysis software for immune sequencing data. MiXCR, applied by TCRdb to the PCR reads, yields one record per CDR3 protein. The table includes approximately 730,000 distinct CDR3 sequences, 25% to 30% detected once. Sequenced input: blood. All receptors derive from a girl aged 5-17 years with multiple sclerosis. The CDR3 runs from the conserved cysteine through the conserved F or W. The D gene is left open where the match is weak. Only part of the rows carry a size: once, few, many, or a class if the clone is expanded.

J,D,size,V,CDR3,DNA
TRBJ1-5,TRBD1,once,TRBV28,CASSPQGEGSNQPQHF,TGTGCCAGCAGTCCCCAGGGGGAGGGTAGCAATCAGCCCCAGCATTTT
TRBJ2-3,.,.,TRBV12-3/TRBV12-4,CAGSLGGNYPDTQYF,TGTGCCGGCAGTTTGGGCGGGAACTACCCAGATACGCAGTATTTT
TRBJ2-3,.,.,TRBV5-1,CASSPRQRATDAQYF,TGCGCCAGCAGTCCCCGCCAGCGTGCTACAGATGCGCAGTATTTT
TRBJ2-1,TRBD2,few,TRBV3-1,CASSQARLAGGVLNEQFF,TGTGCCAGCAGCCAAGCAAGGCTAGCGGGAGGAGTTTTGAATGAGCAGTTCTTC
TRBJ2-3,TRBD1,.,TRBV7-8,CASSKGQGRRPESLGDTRYF,TGTGCCAGCAGCAAGGGACAGGGAAGAAGACCAGAGTCGTTGGGCGACACGCGGTATTTT
TRBJ2-7,.,few,TRBV15,CATSSEDEQYF,TGTGCCACCAGCAGTGAAGACGAGCAGTACTTC
TRBJ2-3,.,many,TRBV7-9,CASSLSVGIRGADTQYF,TGTGCCAGCAGCTTATCTGTGGGAATTCGGGGCGCAGATACGCAGTATTTT
TRBJ2-1,TRBD1,.,TRBV9,CASSPYARGSYNEQFF,TGTGCCAGCAGCCCTTACGCCAGGGGGAGCTACAATGAGCAGTTCTTC
TRBJ2-5,.,many,TRBV7-9,CASSLGTLQETQYF,TGCGCCAGCAGCCTAGGGACACTCCAAGAGACCCAGTACTTC
TRBJ2-4,TRBD2,few,TRBV10-3,CAISEPGLAGGLMEQYF,TGTGCCATCAGTGAGCCCGGACTAGCGGGAGGGTTAATGGAGCAGTACTTC
TRBJ2-5,TRBD1,few,TRBV20-1,CSARASRQGPQETQYF,TGCAGTGCTAGAGCCTCTCGACAGGGCCCCCAAGAGACCCAGTACTTC
TRBJ2-7,.,few,TRBV6-6,CASSYYRDSYEQYF,TGTGCCAGCAGTTACTATCGAGACAGCTACGAGCAGTACTTC
TRBJ2-1,TRBD2,.,TRBV7-9,CASGTSGYNEQFF,TGTGCCTCCGGGACTAGCGGATACAATGAGCAGTTCTTC
TRBJ1-2,.,.,TRBV4-3,CASSQADGYGYTF,TGCGCCAGCAGCCAAGCGGACGGCTATGGCTACACCTTC
TRBJ2-1,TRBD1,.,TRBV18,CASSDTGGQQFF,TGTGCCAGCTCCGACACAGGGGGCCAGCAGTTCTTC
TRBJ2-3,TRBD2,once,TRBV6-2/TRBV6-3,CATERGVRGRGVTDTQYF,TGTGCCACCGAACGGGGAGTCCGAGGACGGGGGGTCACAGATACGCAGTATTTT
TRBJ1-1,.,few,TRBV12-3/TRBV12-4,CASSFSGSTEAFF,TGTGCCAGCAGTTTTTCGGGTTCCACTGAAGCTTTCTTT
TRBJ1-2,TRBD1,.,TRBV29-1,CSARDRVDGYTF,TGCAGCGCCCGGGACAGGGTAGATGGCTACACCTTC
TRBJ2-3,.,.,TRBV20-1,CSATDTRDTQYF,TGCAGTGCTACTGACACCCGCGATACGCAGTATTTT
TRBJ2-4,.,once,TRBV20-1,CSARDLGGMYKNIQYF,TGCAGTGCTAGAGATCTGGGCGGGATGTACAAAAACATTCAGTACTTC
TRBJ1-1,.,.,TRBV4-3,CASSQDGDRLEAFF,TGCGCCAGCAGCCAAGACGGCGACAGGCTTGAAGCTTTCTTT
TRBJ2-1,.,few,TRBV20-1,CSASPPAGIEQFF,TGCAGTGCTTCCCCCCCGGCAGGGATTGAGCAGTTCTTC
TRBJ2-1,.,.,TRBV5-1,CASSLGSLFNEQFF,TGCGCCAGCAGCTTGGGGTCTCTATTCAATGAGCAGTTCTTC
TRBJ1-5,TRBD1,.,TRBV20-1,CSARALRTGVQPQHF,TGCAGTGCTAGAGCTCTCCGAACAGGGGTTCAGCCCCAGCATTTT
TRBJ1-2,TRBD1,.,TRBV20-1,CSLNRGLGYTF,TGCAGCCTGAACAGGGGGCTGGGCTACACCTTC
TRBJ2-7,TRBD2,.,TRBV20-1,CSARVGRGGRSYEQYF,TGCAGTGCTAGAGTCGGTCGGGGCGGGAGATCGTACGAGCAGTACTTC
TRBJ1-2,.,few,TRBV20-1,CSASLGYGYTF,TGCAGTGCTAGTTTGGGGTATGGCTACACCTTC
TRBJ2-7,.,.,TRBV2,CASILDRGRYEQYF,.
TRBJ2-7,TRBD2,.,TRBV20-1,CSARTGSGRAHPGEQYF,TGCAGTGCTAGAACTGGGAGTGGGAGGGCCCATCCTGGTGAGCAGTACTTC
TRBJ2-3,.,.,TRBV7-2,CASSLAGVPDTQYF,TGTGCCAGCAGCTTAGCGGGAGTGCCAGATACGCAGTATTTT
TRBJ2-4,.,.,TRBV3-1,CASSRGLSKNIQYF,TGTGCCAGCAGCAGAGGACTCAGCAAAAACATTCAGTACTTC
TRBJ2-7,TRBD2,few,TRBV20-1,CSAKLAGGRDEQYF,TGCAGTGCTAAACTAGCGGGAGGGAGGGACGAGCAGTACTTC
TRBJ2-7,.,once,TRBV10-2,CASKGPSYEQYF,TGCGCCAGCAAGGGGCCCTCCTACGAGCAGTACTTC
TRBJ2-4,.,many,TRBV7-2,CASSQYTRGKNIQYF,TGTGCCAGCAGCCAATACACGCGCGGAAAAAACATTCAGTACTTC
TRBJ2-2,TRBD1,.,TRBV3-1,CASSPRDRPNTGELFF,TGTGCCAGCAGCCCAAGGGACAGGCCGAACACCGGGGAGCTGTTTTTT
TRBJ2-3,TRBD1,few,TRBV5-8,CASSLPRQGEGTDTQYF,TGTGCCAGCAGCCTACCTCGACAGGGGGAGGGCACAGATACGCAGTATTTT
TRBJ1-1,.,.,TRBV14,CAIRGEGIGYAEAFF,TGTGCCATTCGGGGGGAGGGGATCGGCTACGCTGAAGCTTTCTTT
TRBJ2-5,TRBD2,.,TRBV5-1,CASSSARLAGEGKETQYF,TGCGCCAGCAGCTCGGCGAGGCTAGCGGGAGAGGGCAAAGAGACCCAGTACTTC
TRBJ1-6,.,.,TRBV9,CASSVGVLGQGSNSPLHF,TGTGCCAGCAGCGTAGGAGTTTTGGGGCAAGGGTCCAATTCACCCCTCCACTTT
TRBJ2-1,.,.,TRBV20-1,CSARPAPRQEAYNEQFF,TGCAGTGCTAGACCCGCGCCCAGGCAGGAGGCCTACAATGAGCAGTTCTTC
TRBJ1-5,TRBD1,.,TRBV5-5,CASSLAGGGRQPQHF,TGTGCCAGCAGCTTGGCCGGAGGGGGCAGACAGCCCCAGCATTTT
TRBJ2-3,.,few,TRBV7-9,CASSSPISTDTQYF,TGTGCCAGCAGCTCGCCTATTAGCACAGATACGCAGTATTTT
TRBJ2-7,.,few,TRBV15,CATSRDGRGEQYF,TGTGCCACCAGCAGAGATGGTCGGGGCGAGCAGTACTTC
TRBJ1-1,TRBD1,.,TRBV6-5,CASRFTGGTEAFF,TGTGCCAGCAGATTTACAGGGGGGACTGAAGCTTTCTTT
TRBJ2-3,.,few,TRBV9,CASSVTSMGADTQYF,TGTGCCAGCAGCGTCACATCCATGGGAGCAGATACGCAGTATTTT
TRBJ2-3,.,.,TRBV7-2,CASGPDTQYF,TGTGCCAGTGGTCCAGATACGCAGTATTTT
TRBJ2-7,.,few,TRBV5-5,CASSSGNLRTYEQYF,TGTGCCAGCAGCTCTGGGAACCTGAGAACCTACGAGCAGTACTTC
TRBJ1-2,TRBD1,.,TRBV7-2,CASSPDRVEGYTF,TGTGCCAGCAGCCCGGACAGGGTTGAGGGCTACACCTTC
TRBJ2-7,.,.,TRBV7-9,CASSLMSGPPSYEQYF,TGTGCCAGCAGCTTAATGTCAGGGCCCCCCTCCTACGAGCAGTACTTC
TRBJ2-3,TRBD1,.,TRBV12-3/TRBV12-4,CASITTGVGTDTQYF,TGTGCCAGCATCACGACAGGGGTCGGCACAGATACGCAGTATTTT
TRBJ2-5,.,few,TRBV15,CATSRLAPKGETQYF,TGTGCCACCAGCAGACTAGCGCCCAAAGGAGAGACCCAGTACTTC
TRBJ1-2,.,few,TRBV20-1,CSAPIGQGYGYTF,TGCAGTGCCCCGATAGGGCAGGGCTATGGCTACACCTTC
TRBJ2-1,.,.,TRBV28,CASTDGSLQETQFF,TGTGCCAGCACCGACGGCAGCCTACAAGAGACCCAGTTCTTC
TRBJ2-7,.,.,TRBV29-1,CSVGHGPSYEQYF,TGCAGCGTTGGCCACGGGCCCTCCTACGAGCAGTACTTC
TRBJ1-4,.,.,TRBV30,CAWTPWWDEKLFF,TGTGCCTGGACACCTTGGTGGGATGAAAAACTGTTTTTT
TRBJ2-1,TRBD2,.,TRBV15,CATSRDRRWETSVHNEQFF,TGTGCCACCAGCAGAGACCGGAGGTGGGAGACTAGCGTCCACAATGAGCAGTTCTTC
TRBJ2-3,.,.,TRBV7-2,CASWRLGGDTDAQYF,TGTGCCAGCTGGAGGTTGGGGGGAGACACAGATGCGCAGTATTTT
TRBJ2-1,.,few,TRBV6-5,CASLSTSYNEQFF,TGTGCCAGCCTCTCCACCTCCTACAATGAGCAGTTCTTC
TRBJ2-3,.,.,TRBV5-1,CANSARSTDTQYF,TGCGCCAACAGCGCCAGGAGCACAGATACGCAGTATTTT
TRBJ1-2,TRBD1,few,TRBV28,CASSPGTGAGGYTF,TGTGCCAGCAGTCCAGGGACAGGAGCTGGTGGCTACACCTTC